A selection of T cell receptor beta chains follows, all from one sample in a study of cytomegalovirus exposure and HLA in healthy donors. Generated by immunoSEQ multiplex PCR, the TCRdb table keeps only in-frame clones and is missing some. This sample has about 120,000 clones, with around 75% found just once. The sequenced sample was PBMCs. These receptors were collected from a woman under 30 in good health and CMV-seronegative. CDR3s include the opening cysteine and the closing phenylalanine or tryptophan. The order of the fields is D gene, J gene, clone size, V gene, CDR3 DNA, CDR3 protein. D genes are given only for firm matches. The size of a clone is reported for some rows only, either as once, few or many, or as a class for expanded clones.

D: NA; J: TRBJ2-7; size: NA; V: TRBV21-1; DNA: TGTGCCAGCAGCAAAGGATTGGGGTCAGGCGACTACTACGAGCAGTACTTC; CDR3: CASSKGLGSGDYYEQYF
D: NA; J: TRBJ1-6; size: NA; V: TRBV28; DNA: TGTGCCAGTCTGGGGGGGAGGGAATATAATTCACCCCTCCACTTT; CDR3: CASLGGREYNSPLHF
D: NA; J: TRBJ1-4; size: NA; V: TRBV9; DNA: TGTGCCAGCAGCGTGGCAGGGTCAACTAATGAAAAACTGTTTTTT; CDR3: CASSVAGSTNEKLFF
D: TRBD2; J: TRBJ2-7; size: few; V: TRBV7-9; DNA: TGTGCCAGCAGCCCCGGGCCCGGGGGGGAGCAGTACTTC; CDR3: CASSPGPGGEQYF
D: NA; J: TRBJ1-6; size: NA; V: TRBV5-6; DNA: TGTGCCAGCAGCTTGATGGAGCAGGGCACCCTCCACTTT; CDR3: CASSLMEQGTLHF
D: TRBD2; J: TRBJ2-3; size: NA; V: TRBV5-1; DNA: TGCGCCAGCAGCACGGGACTAGCGGGCACAGATACGCAGTATTTT; CDR3: CASSTGLAGTDTQYF
D: NA; J: TRBJ1-1; size: NA; V: TRBV6-1; DNA: TGTGCCAGCAACCGGGGTCAGAATGAAGCTTTCTTT; CDR3: CASNRGQNEAFF
D: NA; J: TRBJ1-1; size: NA; V: TRBV30; DNA: TGTGCCTGGAGTATAAGTAGGAACACTGAAGCTTTCTTT; CDR3: CAWSISRNTEAFF
D: TRBD1; J: TRBJ2-7; size: NA; V: TRBV11-2; DNA: TGTGCCAGCAGCACCTCGACAGGGAGCTCCTACGAGCAGTACTTC; CDR3: CASSTSTGSSYEQYF
D: NA; J: TRBJ1-6; size: NA; V: TRBV5-4; DNA: TGTGCCAGCAGCTTCGGGGTTAATTCACCCCTCCACTTT; CDR3: CASSFGVNSPLHF
D: TRBD2; J: TRBJ2-4; size: NA; V: TRBV27; DNA: TGTGCCAGCAGTGTTTTCGGGGGGGTAGCCAAAAACATTCAGTACTTC; CDR3: CASSVFGGVAKNIQYF
D: NA; J: TRBJ2-3; size: NA; V: TRBV29-1; DNA: TGCAGCGTTGACAGGGACACAGATACGCAGTATTTT; CDR3: CSVDRDTDTQYF
D: NA; J: TRBJ1-3; size: NA; V: TRBV4-1; DNA: TGCGCCAGCAGCCCTACCGACAACTCTGGAAACACCATATATTTT; CDR3: CASSPTDNSGNTIYF
D: TRBD1; J: TRBJ1-5; size: NA; V: TRBV6-6; DNA: TGTGCCAGCAACCGACAGGGATCCGATCAGCCCCAGCATTTT; CDR3: CASNRQGSDQPQHF
D: NA; J: TRBJ2-7; size: NA; V: TRBV2; DNA: TGTGCCAGCAGCTTCGTCGGAGTCACCTACGAGCAGTACTTC; CDR3: CASSFVGVTYEQYF
D: NA; J: TRBJ1-5; size: NA; V: TRBV27; DNA: TGTGCCAGCAGTGAGGGATATAGCAATCAGCCCCAGCATTTT; CDR3: CASSEGYSNQPQHF
D: TRBD1; J: TRBJ1-2; size: NA; V: TRBV20-1; DNA: TGCAGCTACAGGGGAGGCTATGGCTACACCTTC; CDR3: CSYRGGYGYTF
D: NA; J: TRBJ1-5; size: NA; V: TRBV6-4; DNA: TGTGCCAGCAGTGACTCGAGTAATCTTCCAGGGGACAATCAGCCCCAGCATTTT; CDR3: CASSDSSNLPGDNQPQHF
D: TRBD1; J: TRBJ1-2; size: few; V: TRBV28; DNA: TGTGCCAGCAAATTGGGACAGTACACGTATGGCTACACCTTC; CDR3: CASKLGQYTYGYTF
D: NA; J: TRBJ1-6; size: NA; V: TRBV28; DNA: TGTGCCAGCAGTTTGCCCGACTCAGTCGGTTCACCCCTCCACTTT; CDR3: CASSLPDSVGSPLHF
D: NA; J: TRBJ1-2; size: few; V: TRBV28; DNA: TGTGCCAGCAGTTTGGGAGGGGACTATGGCTACACCTTC; CDR3: CASSLGGDYGYTF
D: NA; J: TRBJ1-1; size: NA; V: TRBV5-1; DNA: TGCGCCAGCAGCTTCTTATCCGCTACCAACGCTGAAGCTTTCTTT; CDR3: CASSFLSATNAEAFF
D: TRBD1; J: TRBJ1-5; size: NA; V: TRBV6-1; DNA: TGTGCCAGCAGTGAAGTCGGGACAGGGGATCAGCCCCAGCATTTT; CDR3: CASSEVGTGDQPQHF
D: TRBD2; J: TRBJ2-7; size: NA; V: TRBV15; DNA: TGTGCCACCAGCAGAGATCGGAGCGGGGGGGTATCAGGCTACGAGCAGTACTTC; CDR3: CATSRDRSGGVSGYEQYF
D: TRBD1; J: TRBJ1-1; size: NA; V: TRBV7-9; DNA: TGTGCCAGCAGCCCACCTTCCGGGACAGGGGGACTGAACACTGAAGCTTTCTTT; CDR3: CASSPPSGTGGLNTEAFF
D: NA; J: TRBJ2-5; size: NA; V: TRBV10-1; DNA: TGCGCCAGCAGTACGGGGTTCAATCGGGAGACCCAGTACTTC; CDR3: CASSTGFNRETQYF
D: TRBD1; J: TRBJ1-4; size: NA; V: TRBV2; DNA: TGTGCCAGCAGCCCCCGGGACAGGACGAATGAAAAACTGTTTTTT; CDR3: CASSPRDRTNEKLFF
D: NA; J: TRBJ1-1; size: NA; V: TRBV2; DNA: TGTGCCAGCAGTCCCTACACTGAAGCTTTCTTT; CDR3: CASSPYTEAFF
D: NA; J: TRBJ1-1; size: NA; V: TRBV21-1; DNA: TGTGCCAGCAGGTCCACCCAGGCCACTGAAGCTTTCTTT; CDR3: CASRSTQATEAFF
D: NA; J: TRBJ1-4; size: NA; V: TRBV30; DNA: TGTGCCGGAGAAAAGGGGGCAACTAATGAAAAACTGTTTTTT; CDR3: CAGEKGATNEKLFF
D: NA; J: TRBJ1-2; size: NA; V: TRBV5-1; DNA: TGCGCCAGCAGCTACGACTCTAACTATGGCTACACCTTC; CDR3: CASSYDSNYGYTF
D: TRBD1; J: TRBJ2-1; size: NA; V: TRBV7-3; DNA: TGTGCCAGCAGCCTACAGGGGGCAGGAAATGAGCAGTTCTTC; CDR3: CASSLQGAGNEQFF
D: NA; J: TRBJ1-5; size: NA; V: TRBV4-1; DNA: TGCGCCAGCAGCCAATGGTTAACAGCGGGATCAAGCAATCAGCCCCAGCATTTT; CDR3: CASSQWLTAGSSNQPQHF